This TCR beta chain was obtained from a study of metastatic and nonmetastatic thyroid tumors. Treatment of any kind had been given to no patient before thyroid surgery. TCRdb reprocessed the PCR reads using MiXCR. The sample gives approximately 7,000 clones, approximately 40% of which show up once; under 30% is in the top ten. The CDR3 runs 16 residues. V was shortened by 2 bases and J by 8 bases, with 18 bases between the two germline ends. Per the germline V gene, CDR1 is SNHLY and CDR2 is FYNNEI. This clone counts as medium-sized. Its antigen is unidentified. Study findings and constraints: Malignant tumors reportedly showed significantly higher TCR beta diversity than benign nodules in both blood and tumor.

The sample comprised tumor tissue. The receptor's source is a female donor with papillary thyroid cancer or a benign thyroid nodule (not recorded which). Some clones in this sample may be carry-over from other donors' samples. The chain combines TRBV2 with TRBJ2-2; maybe TRBD2 (5 bases). CDR3: CASSEIALAGFGELFF. The DNA of the CDR3 is TGTGCCAGCAGTGAAATCGCGCTAGCCGGATTTGGGGAGCTGTTTTTT. Full variable domain (remainder filled in from reference TRBV2 and TRBJ2-2): EPEVTQTPSHQVTQMGQEVILRCVPISNHLYFYWYRQILGQKVEFLVSFYNNEISEKSEIFDDQFSVERPDGSNFTLKIRSTKLEDSAMYFCASSEIALAGFGELFFGEGSRLTVL.